This T cell receptor (beta chain) appears in the sequencing data of a study of low-dose radiotherapy and immunotherapy resistance in tumors. TRAV and TRBV primers primed cDNA for both TCRalpha and TCRbeta. With a V-primer adapter and a constant-region primer, TCRs were amplified for 20 to 25 PCR cycles. TCRdb re-analysed the reads in MiXCR, keeping a single row per CDR3 protein. The top ten clones hold under 1.1% of a sample with tens of thousands of distinct CDR3 sequences, 9.4% of them seen once. CDR1 is MDHEN, CDR2 SYDVKM, per germline. Trimming took off 6 bases at V and 6 bases at J, with 15 bases between the two ends. The CDR3 totals 14 residues. Time point denoted: before trial treatment.

The chain has TRBV28 and TRBJ1-5, with D possibly matching TRBD1 (5 bases). The sample here was PBMCs, taken before treatment. This TCR derives from a male donor with prostate cancer. The CDR3 coding sequence is TGTGCCAGCAGCTTAGAGTCGGGGGTTCAGCCCCAGCATTTT. Encoded protein: CASSLESGVQPQHF.